This T cell receptor beta chain was recovered during a study of molecular identifiers for immune sequencing clone quantification. TCRdb redid the calling of the PCR reads with MiXCR, one entry per CDR3 protein. The sample has approximately 550,000 distinct CDR3 sequences, around a fifth seen once. This clonotype was counted ten times or more. V dropped 1 base and J dropped 0; count of bases not matched to a gene: 1. This CDR3 is built from 15 residues. Sequencing used naive CD8+ T cells from blood, with Jurkat cell RNA spiked in. Noted subset: FACS-sorted CD8+CD4-CCR7+CD45RA+ naive T cells. This clonotype originated in a human donor in good health. Some libraries in this study had Jurkat cell RNA spiked in. The chain employs TRBV12-3 or TRBV12-4 and TRBJ2-3; 7 nucleotides line up with TRBD2. The CDR3 nucleotides read TGTGCCAGCAGTTTAGAAGCGGGGAGCACAGATACGCAGTATTTT. Translation gives CASSLEAGSTDTQYF.